Listed below are T cell receptor beta chains from one sample, sequenced in a study of sequential checkpoint blockade in melanoma. Profiling relied on immunoSEQ multiplex PCR, and the TCRdb table lists in-frame clones only, not all of them. The table shows approximately 6,400 clones, with over 20% occurring only once. The sample here was tumor tissue (inferred from file names), taken from a patient given nivolumab and ipilimumab in sequence. The origin of the receptors is a human donor with melanoma. Each CDR3 is given with its conserved first and last residue. The order of the fields is V gene, clone size, J gene, D gene, CDR3 protein, CDR3 DNA. A D gene is named only where the DNA matches it firmly. The size entry is marked missing in some rows and otherwise reads once, few, many or a size class.

>TRBV5-1|-|TRBJ2-7|TRBD2
CASSLSLAVSYEQYF
TGCGCCAGCAGCTTGAGTCTAGCGGTTTCCTACGAGCAGTACTTC
>TRBV11-3|medium-sized|TRBJ2-3|-
CASSHTRDTDTQYF
TGTGCCAGCAGCCATACGAGGGACACAGATACGCAGTATTTT
>TRBV10-2|once|TRBJ2-2|-
CASTGAANTGELFF
TGCGCCAGCACAGGAGCGGCGAACACCGGGGAGCTGTTTTTT
>TRBV6-8|few|TRBJ2-2|TRBD1
CASSYSTGTGLGELFF
TGTGCCAGCAGTTACTCTACCGGGACAGGATTGGGGGAGCTGTTTTTT
>TRBV28|-|TRBJ1-2|TRBD1
CASRPSGTGNYGYTF
TGTGCCAGCAGACCCTCCGGGACAGGCAACTATGGCTACACCTTC
>TRBV15|-|TRBJ2-5|TRBD2
CATSRGSGGRGETQYF
TGTGCCACCAGCAGAGGTAGCGGGGGACGGGGAGAGACCCAGTACTTC
>TRBV6-8|-|TRBJ2-3|-
CAIRGGGTSTDTQYF
TGTGCCATCAGAGGTGGCGGGACTAGCACAGATACGCAGTATTTT
>TRBV28|-|TRBJ2-2|-
CASSPLGATNTGELFF
TGTGCCAGCAGCCCGCTGGGAGCTACGAACACCGGGGAGCTGTTTTTT
>TRBV18|-|TRBJ2-5|TRBD2
CASSKGTSGTSGKTQYF
TGTGCCAGCTCAAAGGGGACTAGCGGAACGTCGGGAAAGACCCAGTACTTC
>TRBV28|-|TRBJ1-1|-
CASSLLSTEAFF
TGTGCCAGCAGTCTTCTTAGTACTGAAGCTTTCTTT
>TRBV6-8|medium-sized|TRBJ1-4|TRBD1
CASSYPPGTGREKLFF
TGTGCCAGCAGTTACCCTCCCGGGACAGGGCGTGAAAAACTGTTTTTT
>TRBV11-3|many|TRBJ1-5|TRBD1
CASGRDREARQPQHF
TGTGCCAGCGGACGGGACAGGGAAGCGAGACAGCCCCAGCATTTT
>TRBV6-8|-|TRBJ1-1|-
CASSYVSGLVGTEAFF
TGTGCCAGCAGTTACGTGTCGGGCCTTGTGGGCACTGAAGCTTTCTTT
>TRBV11-3|few|TRBJ2-2|-
CASSLGQGRANTGELFF
TGTGCCAGCAGCTTAGGGCAGGGTCGTGCGAACACCGGGGAGCTGTTTTTT
>TRBV11-3|many|TRBJ1-5|TRBD1
CASSPGTGFNQPQHF
TGTGCCAGCAGCCCTGGGACAGGGTTCAATCAGCCCCAGCATTTT
>TRBV6-8|-|TRBJ2-7|-
CASVRGRGSYEQYF
TGTGCCAGCGTAAGGGGAAGGGGCTCCTACGAGCAGTACTTC
>TRBV11-3|medium-sized|TRBJ2-7|TRBD1
CASSFGQGPYEQYF
TGTGCCAGCAGCTTTGGACAGGGACCGTACGAGCAGTACTTC
>TRBV28|-|TRBJ2-7|TRBD2
CASSLKASGYNEQYF
TGTGCCAGCAGTTTAAAAGCTAGCGGGTATAACGAGCAGTACTTC
>TRBV18|few|TRBJ2-5|TRBD2
CASSPGEGPRTQYF
TGTGCCAGCTCACCAGGGGAGGGACCGAGGACCCAGTACTTC
>TRBV5-1|once|TRBJ2-3|-
CASSPPLLTDTQYF
TGCGCCAGCAGCCCGCCGCTGCTCACAGATACGCAGTATTTT
>TRBV6-8|few|TRBJ2-1|-
CASYAPGGYNEQFF
TGTGCCAGCTATGCCCCAGGTGGTTACAATGAGCAGTTCTTC
>TRBV18|-|TRBJ2-1|-
CASSPPASVNEQFF
TGTGCCAGCTCACCCCCGGCTAGCGTCAATGAGCAGTTCTTC
>TRBV12-5|few|TRBJ2-2|TRBD1
CASIGTGSAGELFF
TGTGCCAGCATCGGGACAGGGAGTGCCGGGGAGCTGTTTTTT
>TRBV19|-|TRBJ2-7|-
CASSTTLSAYEQYF
TGTGCCAGTAGTACAACCCTCTCTGCTTACGAGCAGTACTTC
>TRBV12-5|-|TRBJ1-5|TRBD1
CASTSGGQGQPQHF
TGTGCCAGCACGTCAGGGGGCCAGGGACAGCCCCAGCATTTT
>TRBV11-3|few|TRBJ2-4|TRBD2
CASSLGAGSGSTDIQYF
TGTGCCAGCAGCTTGGGGGCGGGGAGCGGGAGTACGGACATTCAGTACTTC
>TRBV11-3|few|TRBJ1-5|-
CASSLGEGDHNQPQHF
TGTGCCAGCAGCTTAGGGGAGGGAGACCATAATCAGCCCCAGCATTTT
>TRBV6-8|-|TRBJ2-7|TRBD2
CAISAISGSLGSYEQYF
TGTGCCATCAGTGCGATTAGCGGGAGTTTGGGCTCCTACGAGCAGTACTTC
>TRBV4-1|few|TRBJ2-1|-
CASSQGAAYNEQFF
TGCGCCAGCAGCCAAGGGGCAGCCTACAATGAGCAGTTCTTC
>TRBV28|few|TRBJ1-5|-
CASRQRTGNQPQHF
TGTGCCAGCCGACAACGGACTGGCAATCAGCCCCAGCATTTT
>TRBV6-8|few|TRBJ2-7|TRBD2
CASSRGLAGGPSNYEQYF
TGTGCCAGCAGTAGAGGACTAGCGGGAGGGCCTTCAAATTACGAGCAGTACTTC
>TRBV18|-|TRBJ1-2|TRBD1
CASSRGRGAPETYGYTF
TGTGCCAGCTCACGGGGCAGGGGGGCGCCTGAAACCTATGGCTACACCTTC
>TRBV11-3|large|TRBJ2-2|-
CASSATLVLVRNTGELFF
TGTGCCAGCAGCGCGACACTAGTTCTAGTGCGGAACACCGGGGAGCTGTTTTTT
>TRBV19|large|TRBJ2-1|-
CASSVRSSYNEQFF
TGTGCCAGTAGCGTCCGCAGCTCCTACAATGAGCAGTTCTTC
>TRBV9|medium-sized|TRBJ1-3|-
CASSVGGVDTIYF
TGTGCCAGCAGCGTGGGAGGCGTGGACACCATATATTTT
>TRBV6-8|few|TRBJ2-1|TRBD1
CASSRTGTANEQFF
TGTGCCAGCAGTAGGACAGGGACGGCAAATGAGCAGTTCTTC
>TRBV11-3|-|TRBJ1-3|-
CASSLELTDGNTIYF
TGTGCCAGCAGCTTAGAATTGACGGACGGAAACACCATATATTTT
>TRBV19|-|TRBJ2-3|-
CSTCDFSTDTQYF
TGTTCTACCTGTGACTTTAGCACAGATACGCAGTATTTT
>TRBV29-1|-|TRBJ2-3|TRBD2
CSVSGLAGFTDTQYF
TGCAGCGTTTCGGGACTAGCGGGTTTTACAGATACGCAGTATTTT
>TRBV29-1|-|TRBJ1-1|-
CSASGAGMNTEAFF
TGCAGCGCTTCAGGCGCCGGAATGAACACTGAAGCTTTCTTT
>TRBV12-5|few|TRBJ2-1|-
CASTIGGSYNEQFF
TGTGCCAGCACCATTGGGGGGTCCTACAATGAGCAGTTCTTC
>TRBV12-2|few|TRBJ2-1|-
CASRACEWFRNEQFF
TGTGCAAGTCGCGCATGCGAGTGGTTTAGGAATGAGCAGTTCTTC
>TRBV11-3|many|TRBJ1-2|TRBD1
CASSSPETGVAYGYTF
TGTGCCAGCAGCTCCCCCGAAACAGGGGTGGCCTATGGCTACACCTTC
>TRBV12-5|-|TRBJ2-1|TRBD2
CASTLRTSGRPEQFF
TGTGCCAGCACCTTAAGGACTAGCGGGAGACCTGAGCAGTTCTTC
>TRBV6-8|few|TRBJ2-7|-
CASSSRRSEQYF
TGTGCCAGCAGTTCGCGCCGAAGCGAGCAGTACTTC
>TRBV19|-|TRBJ2-7|-
CASSPGEAYEQYF
TGTGCCAGTAGTCCAGGGGAGGCCTACGAGCAGTACTTC
>TRBV14|-|TRBJ2-6|-
CASSQDVRPTANVLTF
TGTGCCAGCAGCCAAGATGTTAGGCCGACGGCCAACGTCCTGACTTTC
>TRBV19|-|TRBJ2-5|TRBD2
CASSKREGGETQYF
TGTGCCAGTAGTAAGCGGGAGGGCGGGGAGACCCAGTACTTC
>TRBV11-3|medium-sized|TRBJ2-6|-
CASSPTRRSLYGANVLTF
TGTGCCAGCAGCCCGACAAGACGGTCCCTCTATGGGGCCAACGTCCTGACTTTC
>TRBV6-4|-|TRBJ2-7|-
CASSRAYEQYF
TGTGCCAGCAGCCGAGCCTACGAGCAGTACTTC